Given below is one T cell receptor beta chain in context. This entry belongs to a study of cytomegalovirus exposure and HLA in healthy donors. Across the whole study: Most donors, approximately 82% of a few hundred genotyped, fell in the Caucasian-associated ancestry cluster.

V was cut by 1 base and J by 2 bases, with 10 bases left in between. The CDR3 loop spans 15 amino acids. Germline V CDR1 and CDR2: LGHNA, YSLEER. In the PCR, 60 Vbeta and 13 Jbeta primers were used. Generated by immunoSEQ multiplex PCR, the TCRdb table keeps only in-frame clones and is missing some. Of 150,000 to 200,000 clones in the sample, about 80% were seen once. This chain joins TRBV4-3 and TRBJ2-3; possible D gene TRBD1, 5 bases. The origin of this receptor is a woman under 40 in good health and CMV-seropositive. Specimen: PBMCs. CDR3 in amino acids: CASSQVDSPTDTQYF. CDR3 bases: TGCGCCAGCAGCCAAGTCGACAGCCCCACAGATACGCAGTATTTT.